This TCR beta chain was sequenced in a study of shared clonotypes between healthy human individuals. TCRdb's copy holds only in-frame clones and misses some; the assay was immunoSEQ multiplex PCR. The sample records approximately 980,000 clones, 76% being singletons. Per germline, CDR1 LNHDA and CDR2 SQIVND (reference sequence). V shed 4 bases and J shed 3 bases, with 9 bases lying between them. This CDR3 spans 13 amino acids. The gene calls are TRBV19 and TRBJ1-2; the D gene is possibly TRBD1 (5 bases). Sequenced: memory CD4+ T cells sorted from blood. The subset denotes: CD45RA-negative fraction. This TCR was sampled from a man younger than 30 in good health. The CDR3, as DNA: TGTGCCAGTAGTAAGGGGACGTACTATGGCTACACCTTC. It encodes CASSKGTYYGYTF.